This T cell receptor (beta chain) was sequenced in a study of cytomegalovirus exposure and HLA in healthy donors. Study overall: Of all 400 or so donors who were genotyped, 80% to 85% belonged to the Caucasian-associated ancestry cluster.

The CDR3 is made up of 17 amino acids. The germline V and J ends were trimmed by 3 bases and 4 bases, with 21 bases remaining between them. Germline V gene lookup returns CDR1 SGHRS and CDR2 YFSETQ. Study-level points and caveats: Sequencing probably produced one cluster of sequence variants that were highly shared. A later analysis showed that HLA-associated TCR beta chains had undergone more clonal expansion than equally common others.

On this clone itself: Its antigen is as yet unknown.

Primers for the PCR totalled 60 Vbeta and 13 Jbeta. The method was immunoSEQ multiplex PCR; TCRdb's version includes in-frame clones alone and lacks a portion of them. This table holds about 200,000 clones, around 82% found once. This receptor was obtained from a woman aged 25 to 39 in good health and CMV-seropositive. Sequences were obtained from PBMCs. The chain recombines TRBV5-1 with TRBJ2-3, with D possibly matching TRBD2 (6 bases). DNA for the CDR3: TGCGCCAGCAGCTCACCCCCGCGCGGGGCGGCTGCAGATACGCAGTATTTT. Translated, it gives CASSSPPRGAAADTQYF.